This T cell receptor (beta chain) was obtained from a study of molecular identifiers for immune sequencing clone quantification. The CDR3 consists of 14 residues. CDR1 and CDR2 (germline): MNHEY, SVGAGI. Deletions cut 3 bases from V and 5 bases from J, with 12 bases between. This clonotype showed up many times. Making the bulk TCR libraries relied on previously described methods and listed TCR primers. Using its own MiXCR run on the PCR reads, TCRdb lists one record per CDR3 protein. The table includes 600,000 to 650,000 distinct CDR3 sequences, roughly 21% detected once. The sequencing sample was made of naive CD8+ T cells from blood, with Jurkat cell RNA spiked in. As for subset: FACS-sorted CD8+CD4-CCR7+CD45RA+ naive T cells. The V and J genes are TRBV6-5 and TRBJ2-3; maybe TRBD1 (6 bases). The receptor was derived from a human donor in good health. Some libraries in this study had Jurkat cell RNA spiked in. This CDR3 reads CASSYEGVGDTQYF. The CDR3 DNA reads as TGTGCCAGCAGTTATGAGGGGGTCGGAGATACGCAGTATTTT.